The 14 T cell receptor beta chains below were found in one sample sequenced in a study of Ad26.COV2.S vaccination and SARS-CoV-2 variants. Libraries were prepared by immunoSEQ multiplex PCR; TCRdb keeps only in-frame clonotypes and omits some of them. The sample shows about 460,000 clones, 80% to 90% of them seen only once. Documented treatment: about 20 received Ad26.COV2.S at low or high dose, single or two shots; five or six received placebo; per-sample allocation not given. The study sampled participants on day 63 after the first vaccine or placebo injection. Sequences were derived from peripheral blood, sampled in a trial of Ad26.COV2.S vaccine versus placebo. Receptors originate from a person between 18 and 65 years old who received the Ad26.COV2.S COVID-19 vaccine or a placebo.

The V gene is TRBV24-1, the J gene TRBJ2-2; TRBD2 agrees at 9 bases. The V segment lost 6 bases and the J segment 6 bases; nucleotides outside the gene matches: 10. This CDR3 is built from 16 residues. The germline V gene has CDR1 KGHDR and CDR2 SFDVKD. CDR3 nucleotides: TGTGCCACCAGTTCATTAGCGGGAGTGAAGGCCGGGGAGCTGTTTTTT. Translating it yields CATSSLAGVKAGELFF.

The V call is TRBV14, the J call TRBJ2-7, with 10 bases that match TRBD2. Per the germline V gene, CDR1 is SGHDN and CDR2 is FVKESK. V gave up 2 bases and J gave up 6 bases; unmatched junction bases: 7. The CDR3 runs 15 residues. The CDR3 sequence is CASSQFSLAGVEQYF. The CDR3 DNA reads TGTGCCAGCAGCCAATTCTCCCTAGCGGGAGTCGAGCAGTACTTC.

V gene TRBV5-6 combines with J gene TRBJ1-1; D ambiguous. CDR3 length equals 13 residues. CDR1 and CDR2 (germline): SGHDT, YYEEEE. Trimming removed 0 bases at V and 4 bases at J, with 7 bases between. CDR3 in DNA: TGTGCCAGCAGCTTGGTATCGGGCACTGAAGCTTTCTTT. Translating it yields CASSLVSGTEAFF.

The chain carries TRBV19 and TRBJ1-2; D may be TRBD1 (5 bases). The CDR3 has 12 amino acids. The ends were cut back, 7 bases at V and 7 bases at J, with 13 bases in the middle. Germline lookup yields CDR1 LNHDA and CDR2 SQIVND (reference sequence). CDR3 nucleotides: TGTGCCAGTACTCAGGGTGAGTCTGGCTACACCTTC. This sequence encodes CASTQGESGYTF.

CDR3 DNA sequence: TGCGCCAGCAGCTTGGCCGTACTCCAGGGAACCTACGAGCAGTACTTC. Encoded protein: CASSLAVLQGTYEQYF. V gene TRBV5-1 combines with J gene TRBJ2-7, with a weak D call TRBD1 (5 bases). The CDR3 is 16 amino acids. Trimming removed 0 bases from V and 2 bases from J, with 15 bases in between. Germline V lookup: CDR1 SGHRS, CDR2 YFSETQ.

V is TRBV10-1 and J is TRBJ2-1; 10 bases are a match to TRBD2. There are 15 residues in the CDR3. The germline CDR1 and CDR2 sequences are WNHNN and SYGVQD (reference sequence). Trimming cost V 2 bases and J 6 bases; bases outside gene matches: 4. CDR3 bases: TGCGCCAGCAGTGAGGGTAGCGGGAGGTTCAATGAGCAGTTCTTC. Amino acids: CASSEGSGRFNEQFF.

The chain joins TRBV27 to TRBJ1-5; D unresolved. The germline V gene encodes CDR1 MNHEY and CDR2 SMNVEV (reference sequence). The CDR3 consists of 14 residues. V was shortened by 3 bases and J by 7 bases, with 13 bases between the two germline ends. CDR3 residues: CASSFRRETQPQHF. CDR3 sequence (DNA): TGTGCCAGCAGTTTTCGAAGGGAGACCCAGCCCCAGCATTTT.

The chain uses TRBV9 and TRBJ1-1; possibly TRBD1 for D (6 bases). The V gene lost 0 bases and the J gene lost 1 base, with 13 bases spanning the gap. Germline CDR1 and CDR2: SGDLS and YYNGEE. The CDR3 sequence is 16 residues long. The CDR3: CASSVGAGVGNTEAFF. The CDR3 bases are TGTGCCAGCAGCGTAGGAGCAGGGGTAGGGAACACTGAAGCTTTCTTT. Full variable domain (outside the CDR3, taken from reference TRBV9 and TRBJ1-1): DSGVTQTPKHLITATGQRVTLRCSPRSGDLSVYWYQQSLDQGLQFLIQYYNGEERAKGNILERFSAQQFPDLHSELNLSSLELGDSALYFCASSVGAGVGNTEAFFGQGTRLTVV.

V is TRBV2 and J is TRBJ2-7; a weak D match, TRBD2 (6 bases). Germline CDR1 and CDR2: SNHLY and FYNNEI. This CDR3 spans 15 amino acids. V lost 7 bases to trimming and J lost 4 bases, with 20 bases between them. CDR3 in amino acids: CASTQGWQGLYEQYF. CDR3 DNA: TGTGCCAGCACTCAAGGGTGGCAGGGACTTTACGAGCAGTACTTC.

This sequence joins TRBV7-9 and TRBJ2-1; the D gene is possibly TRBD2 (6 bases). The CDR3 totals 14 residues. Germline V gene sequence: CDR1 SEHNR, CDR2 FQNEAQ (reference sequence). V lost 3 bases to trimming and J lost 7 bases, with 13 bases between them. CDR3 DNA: TGTGCCAGCAGCTTGGCGGCGGGGACTAATGAGCAGTTCTTC. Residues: CASSLAAGTNEQFF.

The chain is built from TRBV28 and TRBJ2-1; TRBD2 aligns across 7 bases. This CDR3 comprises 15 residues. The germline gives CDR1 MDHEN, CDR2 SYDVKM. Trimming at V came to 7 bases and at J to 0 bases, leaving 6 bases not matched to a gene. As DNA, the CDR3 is TGTGCCAGCACCTCGGGGGGAAGCTCCTACAATGAGCAGTTCTTC. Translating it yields CASTSGGSSYNEQFF.

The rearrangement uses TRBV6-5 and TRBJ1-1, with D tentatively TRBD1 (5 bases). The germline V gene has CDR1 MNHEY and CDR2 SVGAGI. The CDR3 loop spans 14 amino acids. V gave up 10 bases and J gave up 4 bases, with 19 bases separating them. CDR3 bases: TGTGCCACCCTTGCGGGGGGAGGGTTCACTGAAGCTTTCTTT. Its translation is CATLAGGGFTEAFF.

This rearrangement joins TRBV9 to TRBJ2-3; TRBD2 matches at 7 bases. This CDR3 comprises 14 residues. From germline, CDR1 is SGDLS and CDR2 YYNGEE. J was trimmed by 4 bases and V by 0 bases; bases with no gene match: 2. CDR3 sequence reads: CASSVVAGADTQYF. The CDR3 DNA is TGTGCCAGCAGCGTAGTGGCGGGGGCAGATACGCAGTATTTT.

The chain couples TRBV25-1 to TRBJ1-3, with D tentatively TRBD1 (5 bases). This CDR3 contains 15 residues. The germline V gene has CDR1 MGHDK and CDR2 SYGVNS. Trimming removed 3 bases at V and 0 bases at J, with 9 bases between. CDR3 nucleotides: TGTGCCAGCAGTGACCAGGGTCCCTCTGGAAACACCATATATTTT. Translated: CASSDQGPSGNTIYF.